This T cell receptor beta chain was sequenced for a study of Ad26.COV2.S vaccination and SARS-CoV-2 variants (dated by TCRdb to the early 2020s). Broadly, across the study: Vaccine-arm donors came from COV1001, a multicentre, randomized, double-blind, placebo-controlled phase I-IIa trial of Ad26.COV2.S in healthy adults. Participants in the trial were split at random into five groups of five each, receiving low-dose or high-dose Ad26.COV2.S once or twice, or else placebo on both occasions. TCRbeta repertoire sequencing was used to assess the specificity and breadth of SARS-CoV-2-reactive T cell receptors after Ad26.COV2.S vaccination. Dosing of Ad26.COV2.S was intramuscular, at either 5x10^10 or 1x10^11 viral particles, delivered as one shot or as two shots spaced 56 days apart. A total of some 30 samples were included in the TCR-sequenced set, comprising some 20 Ad26.COV2.S vaccine recipients, 5 placebo recipients and 8 SARS-CoV-2 convalescent individuals. Investigators remained blinded to trial group allocation during experiments and outcome assessment.

The immunoSEQ Assay was the method used to sequence TCRbeta CDR3 regions. After extraction, genomic DNA underwent amplification by bias-controlled multiplex PCR, followed by high-throughput sequencing. Under the source paper's analysis protocol: To quantify the absolute abundance of every unique TCRbeta CDR3 region, sequences were collapsed and filtered. T cell fraction was estimated by normalization of TCRbeta template counts to usable DNA, with usable DNA being measured through amplification of reference genes present in all nucleated cells. Repertoire TCRs were annotated as SARS-CoV-2-specific by exact matching of V gene, CDR3 amino acid sequence and J gene to a known reactive TCR set. The reference SARS-CoV-2 TCR set came from MIRA and was filtered for enrichment in COVID-19-positive ImmuneCODE repertoires, removing public or cross-reactive TCRs. Using the MIRA antigens, annotated TCRs were further analysed by specific ORF or by position within an ORF. Breadth was defined as the number of annotated unique rearrangements divided by the total number of unique productive rearrangements, and depth was defined as the summed frequency of the annotated unique rearrangements. Two-sided Wilcoxon rank-sum tests were applied when comparing TCR breadth between groups. TCRdb stores this immuneACCESS table with in-frame sequences only. Part of the clones is absent; in the studies checked, under half of the shortfall reflects unresolved V genes, and no reason is known for the rest. Clone size and V and J calls were adopted from that table, with D and trimming inferred from the DNA. Within this sample are 300,000 to 500,000 clones, with roughly nine tenths of them counted one time only. The ten largest clones capture 3.5% of the sample.

Study-wide conclusions, independent of this receptor: Non-spike TCR breadth was comparable between vaccine and placebo recipients, consistent with the vaccine containing only spike. The study was not powered to compare responses between vaccine doses or regimens. Compared with placebo recipients, Ad26.COV2.S recipients showed higher spike-specific TCR breadth (P = 0.0014). The authors noted that total T cell responses may have been underestimated by the TCR breadth and depth analyses. After vaccination, spike-specific CD8+ and CD4+ T cell responses were reported to show substantial breadth.

According to the germline V gene, CDR1 reads SNHLY and CDR2 reads FYNNEI. The CDR3 sequence holds 15 residues, the cysteine and phenylalanine included. The entry retains the CDR3 DNA only, 45 bases that are in frame from base 1. The germline V end is reduced by 4 bases and the J end by 2 bases; junction bases left unmatched: 7. Points on this clone: This clone's antigen is unknown. The input lacks base qualities; no much larger clone sits a single base away.

The sample's treatment or condition label, decoded: 15 to 20 received Ad26.COV2.S at low or high dose, single or two shots; about 5 received placebo; per-sample allocation not given. For vaccine and placebo recipients, repertoires were sequenced using samples collected on day 63 after the first injection. In Cohort 1b, 25 to 30 adults aged 18-55 years were enrolled at a single site in Boston, USA, between 29 July and 7 August 2020. Ad26.COV2.S was a replication-incompetent adenovirus type 26 vector that expressed a prefusion-stabilized SARS-CoV-2 spike protein derived from the original Wuhan strain.

The rearranged chain carries TRBV2 and TRBJ2-7, with 8 junctional bases fitting TRBD1. The origin of this receptor is a person aged 18-60 years who received the Ad26.COV2.S COVID-19 vaccine or a placebo. The sequencing used peripheral blood, collected in a trial of Ad26.COV2.S vaccine versus placebo. The CDR3 loop reads CASSVETGATYEQYF. The base sequence is TGTGCCAGCAGTGTGGAGACAGGGGCCACCTACGAGCAGTACTTC. The CDR3 plus the reference TRBV2 and TRBJ2-7 genes for the other parts give the full variable domain: EPEVTQTPSHQVTQMGQEVILRCVPISNHLYFYWYRQILGQKVEFLVSFYNNEISEKSEIFDDQFSVERPDGSNFTLKIRSTKLEDSAMYFCASSVETGATYEQYFGPGTRLTVT.